The rows below give T cell receptor beta chains drawn from one sample of a study of cytomegalovirus exposure and HLA in healthy donors. Clones were read by immunoSEQ multiplex PCR, and TCRdb kept only the in-frame ones, dropping some. The repertoire consists of about 92,000 clones, with about 67% occurring once and the leading ten covering approximately 16%. Sequenced: PBMCs. Every receptor here comes from a woman under 30 in good health and CMV-seropositive. The CDR3 runs from the conserved cysteine through the conserved F or W. The D gene is left open where the match is weak. The size field is filled for only some rows; it gives once, few, many or a size class.

size	J	D	V	CDR3	DNA
-	TRBJ1-6	-	TRBV13	CASSLGQSTLHF	TGTGCCAGCAGCTTAGGACAGTCTACCCTCCACTTT
-	TRBJ1-4	-	TRBV15	CATSRDTLDRVLNEKLFF	TGTGCCACCAGCAGAGATACCTTGGACAGAGTTCTTAATGAAAAACTGTTTTTT
-	TRBJ2-1	TRBD2	TRBV29-1	CSVPTSSNYNEQFF	TGCAGCGTGCCGACTAGCTCTAACTACAATGAGCAGTTCTTC
-	TRBJ2-7	TRBD1	TRBV7-9	CASSRGQVTPYEQYF	TGTGCCAGCAGCCGAGGACAGGTAACGCCCTACGAGCAGTACTTC
-	TRBJ1-4	-	TRBV6-1	CASSAQGWEKLFF	TGTGCCAGCAGCGCTCAGGGTTGGGAAAAACTGTTTTTT
-	TRBJ2-7	TRBD1	TRBV5-1	CASSLGQGRDEQYF	TGCGCCAGCAGCTTGGGACAGGGAAGGGACGAGCAGTACTTC
-	TRBJ2-7	TRBD1	TRBV11-3	CASSLETGRGTYEQYF	TGTGCCAGCAGCTTAGAGACAGGGAGAGGGACCTACGAGCAGTACTTC
-	TRBJ2-2	-	TRBV5-4	CASSSLPSTPNTGELFF	TGTGCCAGCAGCTCTTTACCTTCGACTCCGAACACCGGGGAGCTGTTTTTT
-	TRBJ2-1	TRBD2	TRBV7-3	CASSLLAGGPNEQFF	TGTGCCAGCAGCTTGTTAGCGGGAGGACCCAATGAGCAGTTCTTC
-	TRBJ2-5	TRBD2	TRBV2	CASSEGTRVQETQYF	TGTGCCAGCAGTGAAGGGACTAGGGTCCAAGAGACCCAGTACTTC
-	TRBJ2-1	TRBD2	TRBV5-6	CASRSGRTTYNEQFF	TGTGCCAGCAGATCCGGGAGGACCACCTACAATGAGCAGTTCTTC
-	TRBJ2-2	-	TRBV5-1	CASSSSALVVEGGTGELFF	TGCGCCAGCAGCTCCTCCGCGCTGGTCGTTGAAGGGGGCACCGGGGAGCTGTTTTTT
-	TRBJ2-1	-	TRBV7-6	CASSPFGGSTYNEQFF	TGTGCCAGCAGCCCTTTCGGGGGATCCACCTACAATGAGCAGTTCTTC
once	TRBJ2-1	TRBD2	TRBV5-4	CASRIQKRTSGTMGEQFF	TGTGCCAGCAGAATTCAAAAACGGACTAGCGGGACCATGGGAGAGCAGTTCTTC
-	TRBJ1-1	-	TRBV29-1	CSVAGGQGPGTEAFF	TGCAGCGTCGCTGGGGGCCAGGGGCCGGGCACTGAAGCTTTCTTT
-	TRBJ2-5	TRBD1	TRBV4-1	CASSQVPTGEETQYF	TGCGCCAGCAGCCAAGTCCCGACAGGGGAAGAGACCCAGTACTTC
-	TRBJ1-1	TRBD1	TRBV29-1	CSVARGDTEAFF	TGCAGCGTTGCCAGGGGGGACACTGAAGCTTTCTTT
-	TRBJ2-5	TRBD1	TRBV4-1	CASSQEPSGQAVQETQYF	TGCGCCAGCAGCCAAGAGCCCTCGGGACAGGCGGTCCAAGAGACCCAGTACTTC
-	TRBJ1-1	-	TRBV7-2	CASSLRGFAFF	TGTGCCAGCAGCCTCAGGGGTTTCGCTTTCTTT
-	TRBJ1-5	-	TRBV5-6	CASSRRTDISF	TGTGCCAGCAGCCGGAGGACTGACATCAGCTTT
-	TRBJ2-3	TRBD2	TRBV29-1	CSVLGLAGALTDTQYF	TGCAGCGTCCTGGGACTAGCGGGAGCCCTCACAGATACGCAGTATTTT
-	TRBJ1-5	-	TRBV6-6	CASGGRNNNQPQHF	TGTGCCAGCGGAGGACGAAATAACAATCAGCCCCAGCATTTT
once	TRBJ1-2	TRBD1	TRBV5-5	CASSPGQGPYGYTF	TGTGCCAGCAGCCCGGGACAGGGTCCCTATGGCTACACCTTC
-	TRBJ2-1	TRBD2	TRBV28	CASSLRGRATNEQFF	TGTGCCAGCAGTTTGCGCGGGAGGGCCACCAATGAGCAGTTCTTC
-	TRBJ2-3	TRBD2	TRBV9	CASSVQSGGAPDTQYF	TGTGCCAGCAGCGTACAGAGCGGGGGGGCCCCAGATACGCAGTATTTT
-	TRBJ2-5	TRBD2	TRBV9	CASSVATREGETQYF	TGTGCCAGCAGCGTAGCTACCCGGGAGGGAGAGACCCAGTACTTC
-	TRBJ2-7	TRBD2	TRBV27	CASSPTVAGGYEQYF	TGTGCCAGCAGCCCTACCGTAGCGGGAGGGTACGAGCAGTACTTC
-	TRBJ2-6	-	TRBV15	CATSRSLAGHGANVLTF	TGTGCCACCAGCAGATCTCTCGCTGGGCATGGGGCCAACGTCCTGACTTTC